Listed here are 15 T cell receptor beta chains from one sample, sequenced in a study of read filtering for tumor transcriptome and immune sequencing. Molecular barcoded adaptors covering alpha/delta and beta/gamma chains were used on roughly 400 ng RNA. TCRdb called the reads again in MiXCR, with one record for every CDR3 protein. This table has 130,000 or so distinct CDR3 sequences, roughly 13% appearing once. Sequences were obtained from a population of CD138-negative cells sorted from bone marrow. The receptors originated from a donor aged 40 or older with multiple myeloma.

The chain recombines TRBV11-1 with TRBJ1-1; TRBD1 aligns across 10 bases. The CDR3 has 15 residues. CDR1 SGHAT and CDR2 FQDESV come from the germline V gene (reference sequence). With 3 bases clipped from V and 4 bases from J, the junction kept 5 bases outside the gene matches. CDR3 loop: CASSFLGQGGTEAFF. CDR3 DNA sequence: TGTGCCAGCAGCTTCCTCGGACAGGGGGGCACTGAAGCTTTCTTT.

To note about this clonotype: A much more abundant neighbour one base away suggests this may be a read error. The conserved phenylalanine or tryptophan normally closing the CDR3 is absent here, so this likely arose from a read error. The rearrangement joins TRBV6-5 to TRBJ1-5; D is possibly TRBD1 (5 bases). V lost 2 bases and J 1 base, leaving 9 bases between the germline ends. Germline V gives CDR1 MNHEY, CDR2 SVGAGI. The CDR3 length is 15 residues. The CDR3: CASSYGAESNQPQHY. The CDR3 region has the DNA TGTGCCAGCAGTTACGGGGCCGAAAGCAATCAGCCCCAGCATTAT.

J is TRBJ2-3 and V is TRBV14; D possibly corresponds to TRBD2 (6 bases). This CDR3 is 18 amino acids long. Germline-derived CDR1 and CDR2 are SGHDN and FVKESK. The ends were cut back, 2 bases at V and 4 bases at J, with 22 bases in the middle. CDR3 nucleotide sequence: TGTGCCAGCAGCCAAAGGTTGGGGGACGGGAGATCTGCAGATACGCAGTATTTT. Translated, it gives CASSQRLGDGRSADTQYF.

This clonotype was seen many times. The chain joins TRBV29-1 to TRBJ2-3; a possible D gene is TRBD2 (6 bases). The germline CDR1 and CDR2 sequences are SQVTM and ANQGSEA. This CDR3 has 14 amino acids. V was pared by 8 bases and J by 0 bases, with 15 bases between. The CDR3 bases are TGCAGCTCCTTTGCAAGCGGGAGCACAGATACGCAGTATTTT. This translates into CSSFASGSTDTQYF.

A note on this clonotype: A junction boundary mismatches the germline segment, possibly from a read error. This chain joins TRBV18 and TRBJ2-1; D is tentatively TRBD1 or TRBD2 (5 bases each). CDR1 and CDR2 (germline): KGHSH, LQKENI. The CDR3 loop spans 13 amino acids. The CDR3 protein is CDSPSSGAGAQFF. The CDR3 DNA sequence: TGTGACAGCCCAAGCTCCGGGGCAGGTGCGCAGTTCTTC. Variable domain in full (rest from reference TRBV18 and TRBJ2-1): NAGVMQNPRHLVRRRGQEARLRCSPMKGHSHVYWYRQLPEEGLKFMVYLQKENIIDESGMPKERFSAEFPKEGPSILRIQQVVRGDSAAYFCDSPSSGAGAQFFGPGTRLTVL.

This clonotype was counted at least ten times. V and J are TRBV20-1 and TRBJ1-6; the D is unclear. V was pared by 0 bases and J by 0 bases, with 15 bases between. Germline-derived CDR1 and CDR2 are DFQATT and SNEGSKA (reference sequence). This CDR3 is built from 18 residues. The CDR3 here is CSARDPGASSSYNSPLHF. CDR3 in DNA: TGCAGTGCTAGAGACCCCGGTGCTTCGAGCTCCTATAATTCACCCCTCCACTTT.

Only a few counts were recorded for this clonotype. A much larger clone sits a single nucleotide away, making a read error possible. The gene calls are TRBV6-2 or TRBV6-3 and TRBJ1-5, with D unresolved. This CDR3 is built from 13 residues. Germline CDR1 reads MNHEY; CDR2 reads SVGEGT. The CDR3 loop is CASSYQANQPQRF. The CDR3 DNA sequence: TGTGCCAGCAGTTACCAGGCCAATCAGCCCCAGCGTTTT.

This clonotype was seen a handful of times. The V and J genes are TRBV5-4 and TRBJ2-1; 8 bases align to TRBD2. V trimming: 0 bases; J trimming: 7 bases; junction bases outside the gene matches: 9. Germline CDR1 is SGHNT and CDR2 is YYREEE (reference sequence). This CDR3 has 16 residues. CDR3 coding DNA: TGTGCCAGCAGCTTGGGAGCGGGAGACGTGGGAAATGAGCAGTTCTTC. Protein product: CASSLGAGDVGNEQFF.

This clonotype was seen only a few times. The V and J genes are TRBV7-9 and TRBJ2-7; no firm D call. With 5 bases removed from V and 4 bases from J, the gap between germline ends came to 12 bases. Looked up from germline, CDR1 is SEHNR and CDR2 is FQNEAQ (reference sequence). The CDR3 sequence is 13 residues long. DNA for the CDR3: TGTGCCAGCAGCCCCCAGCTCGGGTACGAGCAGTACTTC. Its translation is CASSPQLGYEQYF. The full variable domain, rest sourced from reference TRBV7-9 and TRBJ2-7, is DTGVSQNPRHKITKRGQNVTFRCDPISEHNRLYWYRQTLGQGPEFLTYFQNEAQLEKSRLLSDRFSAERPKGSFSTLEIQRTEQGDSAMYLCASSPQLGYEQYFGPGTRLTVT.

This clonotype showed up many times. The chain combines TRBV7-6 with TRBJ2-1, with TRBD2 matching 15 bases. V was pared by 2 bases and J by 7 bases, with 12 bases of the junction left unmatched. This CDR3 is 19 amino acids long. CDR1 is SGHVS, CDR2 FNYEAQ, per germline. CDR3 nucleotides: TGTGCCAGCAGCTTACTCATTTGGCCCGGGACTAGCGGGAGGAATGAGCAGTTCTTC. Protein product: CASSLLIWPGTSGRNEQFF.

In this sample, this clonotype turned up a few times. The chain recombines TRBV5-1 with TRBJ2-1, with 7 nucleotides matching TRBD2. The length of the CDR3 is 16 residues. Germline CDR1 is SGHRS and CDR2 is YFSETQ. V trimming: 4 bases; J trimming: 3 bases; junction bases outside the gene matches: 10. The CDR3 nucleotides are TGCGCCAGCAGCCAACAGGCCAGCGGGATCTACAATGAGCAGTTCTTC. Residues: CASSQQASGIYNEQFF.

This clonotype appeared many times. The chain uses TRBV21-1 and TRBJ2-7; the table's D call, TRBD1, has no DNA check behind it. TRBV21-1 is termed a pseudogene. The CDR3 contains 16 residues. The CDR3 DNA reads TGTGCCAGCAGCAAATGCGGGACAGGGGGCCACTACGAGCAGTACTTC. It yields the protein CASSKCGTGGHYEQYF.

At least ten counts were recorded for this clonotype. Written as DNA, the CDR3 is TGTGCCAGCAGTGCCCCGGGACAGTACAATCAGCCCCAGCATTTT. Translating gives CASSAPGQYNQPQHF. V usage is TRBV6-4 and J usage is TRBJ1-5, with 7 bases that match TRBD1. CDR3 length equals 15 residues. The germline CDR1 and CDR2 sequences are MRHNA and SNTAGT. J lost 3 bases, V lost 4 bases, and 6 bases had no gene match.

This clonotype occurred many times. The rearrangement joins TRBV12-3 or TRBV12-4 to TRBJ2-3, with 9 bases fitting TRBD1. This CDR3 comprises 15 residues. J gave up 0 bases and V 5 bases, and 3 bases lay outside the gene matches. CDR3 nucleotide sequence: TGTGCCAGCAGTGACAGGGGGTCTAGCACAGATACGCAGTATTTT. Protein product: CASSDRGSSTDTQYF.

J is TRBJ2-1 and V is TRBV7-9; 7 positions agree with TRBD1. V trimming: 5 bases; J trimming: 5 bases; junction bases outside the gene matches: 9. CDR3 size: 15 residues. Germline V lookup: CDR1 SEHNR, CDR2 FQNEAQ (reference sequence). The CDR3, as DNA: TGTGCCAGCAGCCTACAGACAGGGACCCACAATGAGCAGTTCTTC. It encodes CASSLQTGTHNEQFF.